This T cell receptor beta chain was observed in a study of shared clonotypes between healthy human individuals. Study as a whole: Three plates were used per donor for CD4 naive, three for CD4 memory, two for CD8 naive and one for CD8 memory.

Notes on the study in general: Clonotypes shared by all four sorted-subset donors had higher generation probabilities than non-shared clonotypes.

The CDR3 loop spans 13 amino acids. The germline V and J ends were trimmed by 3 bases and 6 bases, with 9 bases remaining between them. Germline CDR1 and CDR2: SGHNT and YENEEA. Regarding this clone: Its antigen is currently unknown.

Selected positively for CCR7 and CD45RO-negative, naive CD8 cells excluded terminally differentiated effector memory CD45RA+ cells. Nashville, Tennessee was home to all donors, who were Caucasian adults. Each subset's genomic DNA was shared equally among a number of immunoSEQ plates. Profiling relied on immunoSEQ multiplex PCR, and the TCRdb table lists in-frame clones only, not all of them. The table has about 750,000 clones, over 90% seen once. The receptor's source is a man aged 30 to 39 in good health. The chain couples TRBV11-3 to TRBJ2-1, with D maybe TRBD1 (5 bases). Sequencing used naive CD8+ T cells sorted from blood. The CDR3 sequence is CASSFPQGNEQFF. The CDR3 DNA reads as TGTGCCAGCAGCTTTCCCCAGGGCAATGAGCAGTTCTTC.